This TCR beta chain was profiled in a study of cytomegalovirus exposure and HLA in healthy donors. Study results and limitations: Productive status was seen about 87% or about 30% of the time for most TCR beta V segments in an earlier analysis. A later analysis by the authors found several of the most significant clusters apparently linked to common viral pathogens.

Primers for the PCR totalled 60 Vbeta and 13 Jbeta. Only in-frame clones appear in the TCRdb table, and some are missing; sequencing was by immunoSEQ multiplex PCR. This listing includes 70,000 to 80,000 clones. At the time of sampling, donors were nominally healthy, though unrecorded immune exposures were likely. The CDR3 is 15 amino acids. Per germline, CDR1 LNHDA and CDR2 SQIVND (reference sequence). V was pared by 7 bases and J by 0 bases, with 13 bases between. On this clone: Its antigen is currently unknown.

Material: PBMCs. The chain joins TRBV19 to TRBJ2-1, with D perhaps matching TRBD2 (6 bases). The origin of this receptor is a man aged 35-49 years in good health and CMV-seronegative. The DNA for the CDR3 is TGTGCCAGTAATATTGGCGGGGTCTCCTACAATGAGCAGTTCTTC. It specifies CASNIGGVSYNEQFF. Using reference TRBV19 and TRBJ2-1 for the parts outside the CDR3, the full variable domain is DGGITQSPKYLFRKEGQNVTLSCEQNLNHDAMYWYRQDPGQGLRLIYYSQIVNDFQKGDIAEGYSVSREKKESFPLTVTSAQKNPTAFYLCASNIGGVSYNEQFFGPGTRLTVL.